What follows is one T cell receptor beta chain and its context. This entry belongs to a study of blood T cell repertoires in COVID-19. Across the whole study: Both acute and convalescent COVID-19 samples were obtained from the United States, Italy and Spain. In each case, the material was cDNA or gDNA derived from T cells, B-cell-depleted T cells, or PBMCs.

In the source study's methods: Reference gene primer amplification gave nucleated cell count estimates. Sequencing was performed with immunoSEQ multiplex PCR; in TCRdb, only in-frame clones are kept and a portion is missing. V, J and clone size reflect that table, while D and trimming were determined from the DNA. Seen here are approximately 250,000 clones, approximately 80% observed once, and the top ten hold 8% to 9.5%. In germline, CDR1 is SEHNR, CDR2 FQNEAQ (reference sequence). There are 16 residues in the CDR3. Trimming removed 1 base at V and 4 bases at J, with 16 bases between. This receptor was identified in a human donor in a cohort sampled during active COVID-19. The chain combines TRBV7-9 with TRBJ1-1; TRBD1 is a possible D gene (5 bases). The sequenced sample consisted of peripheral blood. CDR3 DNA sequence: TGTGCCAGCAGCTTAGGCGGGGGGATGTTACGCACTGAAGCTTTCTTT. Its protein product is CASSLGGGMLRTEAFF.